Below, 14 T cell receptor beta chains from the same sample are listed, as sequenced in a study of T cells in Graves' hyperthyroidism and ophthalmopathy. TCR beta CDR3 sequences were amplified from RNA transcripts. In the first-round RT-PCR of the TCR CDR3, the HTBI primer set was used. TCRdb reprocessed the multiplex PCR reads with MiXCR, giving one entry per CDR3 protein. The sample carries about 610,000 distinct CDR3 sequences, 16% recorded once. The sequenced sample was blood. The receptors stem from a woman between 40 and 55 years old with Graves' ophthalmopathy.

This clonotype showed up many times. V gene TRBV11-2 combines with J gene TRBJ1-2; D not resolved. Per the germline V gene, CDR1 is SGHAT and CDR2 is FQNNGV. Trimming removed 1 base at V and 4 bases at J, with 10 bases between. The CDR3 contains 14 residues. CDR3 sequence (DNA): TGTGCCAGCAGCTTAGCCGCGAATCGCTATGGCTACACCTTC. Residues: CASSLAANRYGYTF.

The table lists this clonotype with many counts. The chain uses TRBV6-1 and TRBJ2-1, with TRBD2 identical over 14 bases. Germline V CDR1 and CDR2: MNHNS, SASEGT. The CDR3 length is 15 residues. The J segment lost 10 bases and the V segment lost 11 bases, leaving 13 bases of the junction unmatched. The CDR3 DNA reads TGTGCCTCAGCCACGCCCGGGACTAGCGGGAGAGAGCAGTTCTTC. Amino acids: CASATPGTSGREQFF.

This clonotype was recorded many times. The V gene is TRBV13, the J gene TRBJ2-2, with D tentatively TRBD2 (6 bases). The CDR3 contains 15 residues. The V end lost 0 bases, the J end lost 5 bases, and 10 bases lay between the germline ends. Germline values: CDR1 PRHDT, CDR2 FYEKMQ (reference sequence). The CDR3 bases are TGTGCCAGCAGCTTAGGAGCGGGCGGGACCGGGGAGCTGTTTTTT. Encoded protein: CASSLGAGGTGELFF.

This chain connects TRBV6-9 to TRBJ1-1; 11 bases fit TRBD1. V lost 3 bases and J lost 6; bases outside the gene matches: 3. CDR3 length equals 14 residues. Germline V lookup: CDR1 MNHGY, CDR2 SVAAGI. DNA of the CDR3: TGTGCCAGCAGTTACCCGGGACAGGGGGCTGAAGCTTTCTTT. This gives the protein CASSYPGQGAEAFF.

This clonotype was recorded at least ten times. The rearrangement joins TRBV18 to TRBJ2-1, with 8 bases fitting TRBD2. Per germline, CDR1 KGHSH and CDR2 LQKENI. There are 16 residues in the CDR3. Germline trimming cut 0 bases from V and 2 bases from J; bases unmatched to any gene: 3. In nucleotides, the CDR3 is TGTGCCAGCTCACCACCCGGGAGGGCAGCCTACAATGAGCAGTTCTTC. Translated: CASSPPGRAAYNEQFF.

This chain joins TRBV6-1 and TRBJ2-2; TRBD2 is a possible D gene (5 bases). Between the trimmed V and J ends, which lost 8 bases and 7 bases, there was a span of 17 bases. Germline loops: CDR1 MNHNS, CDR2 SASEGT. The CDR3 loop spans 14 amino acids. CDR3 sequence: CASRNSDVVGELFF. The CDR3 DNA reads TGTGCCAGCCGGAATAGCGATGTGGTCGGGGAGCTGTTTTTT.

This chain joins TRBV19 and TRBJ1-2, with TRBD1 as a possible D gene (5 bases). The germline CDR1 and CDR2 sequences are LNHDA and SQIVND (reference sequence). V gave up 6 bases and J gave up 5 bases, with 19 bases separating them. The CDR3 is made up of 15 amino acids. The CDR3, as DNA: TGTGCCAGTAGAAACGCCGGGGCAGGATTGTATGGCTACACCTTC. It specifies CASRNAGAGLYGYTF.

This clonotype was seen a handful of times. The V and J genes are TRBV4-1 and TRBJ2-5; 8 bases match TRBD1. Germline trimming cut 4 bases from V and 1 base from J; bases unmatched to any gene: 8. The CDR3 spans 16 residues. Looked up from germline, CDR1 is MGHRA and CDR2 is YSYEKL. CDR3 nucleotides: TGCGCCAGCAGCCGCGCCGGGACAGGACTCCAAGAGACCCAGTACTTC. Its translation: CASSRAGTGLQETQYF.

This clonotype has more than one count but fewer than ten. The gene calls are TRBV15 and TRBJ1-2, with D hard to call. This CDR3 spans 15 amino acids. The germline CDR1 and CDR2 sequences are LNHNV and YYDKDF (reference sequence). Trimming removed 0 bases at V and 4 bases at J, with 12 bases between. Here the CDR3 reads CATSRDQMTRYGYTF. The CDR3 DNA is TGTGCCACCAGCAGAGACCAAATGACGCGCTATGGCTACACCTTC.

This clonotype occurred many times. The CDR3 DNA is TGTGCCAGCACCGGACTAGCGGGATCGGACGAGCAGTACTTC. Translation gives CASTGLAGSDEQYF. V gene TRBV28 combines with J gene TRBJ2-7; TRBD2 agrees at 12 bases. The V segment lost 7 bases and the J segment 5 bases; nucleotides outside the gene matches: 6. The CDR3 is 14 amino acids. Germline values: CDR1 MDHEN, CDR2 SYDVKM.

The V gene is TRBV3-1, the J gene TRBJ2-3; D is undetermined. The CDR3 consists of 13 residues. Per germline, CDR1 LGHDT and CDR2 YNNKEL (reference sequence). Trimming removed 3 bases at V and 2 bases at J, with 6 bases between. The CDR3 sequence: CASSQAYTDTQYF. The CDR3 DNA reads TGTGCCAGCAGCCAGGCCTACACAGATACGCAGTATTTT.

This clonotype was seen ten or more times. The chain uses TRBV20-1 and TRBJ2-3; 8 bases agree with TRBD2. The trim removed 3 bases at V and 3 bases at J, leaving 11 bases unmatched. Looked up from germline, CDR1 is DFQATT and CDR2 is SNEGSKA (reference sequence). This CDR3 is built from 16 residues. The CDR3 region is CSASLLKGGRTDTQYF. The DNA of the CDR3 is TGCAGTGCTAGCCTCCTGAAAGGCGGGAGGACAGATACGCAGTATTTT.

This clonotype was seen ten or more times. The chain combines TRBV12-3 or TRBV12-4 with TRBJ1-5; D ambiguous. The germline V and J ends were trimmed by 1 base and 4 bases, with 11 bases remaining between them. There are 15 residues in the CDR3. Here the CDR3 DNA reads TGTGCCAGCAGTTTAGGACGACGGAATAATCAGCCCCAGCATTTT. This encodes CASSLGRRNNQPQHF.

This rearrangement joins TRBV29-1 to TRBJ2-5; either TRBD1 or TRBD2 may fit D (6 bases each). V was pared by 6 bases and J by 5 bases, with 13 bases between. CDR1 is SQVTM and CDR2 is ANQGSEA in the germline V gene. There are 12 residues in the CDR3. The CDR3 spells CSVEGGPETQYF. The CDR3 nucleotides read TGCAGCGTGGAGGGGGGACCGGAGACCCAGTACTTC.